A single sample gave rise to the 9 T cell receptor beta chains below, sequenced in a study of T cell changes during pregnancy in multiple sclerosis. Assay used: immunoSEQ multiplex PCR; TCRdb lists only in-frame clones, some missing. Here the sample spans roughly 48,000 clones, roughly 92% being singletons. The material sequenced was CD4+ T cells from peripheral blood mononuclear cells, taken in the second trimester of pregnancy. These receptors came from a female donor in good health, enrolled as a control in a pregnancy study.

The chain combines TRBV5-8 with TRBJ2-7; TRBD1 agrees at 7 bases. V lost 5 bases to trimming and J lost 3 bases; unmatched junction nucleotides: 17. This CDR3 comprises 17 residues. Germline CDR1 is SGHTS and CDR2 is YDEGEE. CDR3 loop: CASSSPNPGDSIYEQYF. CDR3 in DNA: TGTGCCAGCAGTAGCCCCAACCCAGGGGACAGCATCTACGAGCAGTACTTC.

The chain has TRBV27 and TRBJ1-5; the D is unclear. Germline assignment: CDR1 MNHEY and CDR2 SMNVEV (reference sequence). V lost 1 base, J lost 4 bases, and 5 bases lay in between. There are 13 residues in the CDR3. The CDR3, as DNA: TGTGCCAGCAGTTTATTGGAGAATCAGCCCCAGCATTTT. Translation: CASSLLENQPQHF.

V usage is TRBV4-1 and J usage is TRBJ1-4, with 7 bases matching TRBD1. With V trimmed by 3 bases and J by 7 bases, 8 bases remained unmatched. Germline CDR1 is MGHRA and CDR2 is YSYEKL. The CDR3 consists of 15 residues. CDR3 DNA: TGCGCCAGCAGCCAGGAACAGGGGCGGGGTGAAAAACTGTTTTTT. Its protein is CASSQEQGRGEKLFF.

The CDR3 region has the DNA TGTGGCAGAGTGTGTATAACACAAAGTCGGGCCAACGTCCTGACTTTC. The encoded protein is CGRVCITQSRANVLTF. The rearrangement uses TRBV8-2 and TRBJ2-6; TRBD1, the table's D call, lacks a check against the DNA. TRBV8-2 is annotated as a pseudogene. CDR3 size: 16 residues.

The CDR3 coding sequence is TGTGCCAGCAGTGTACTAGCGGGAGTATCCTACAATGAGCAGTTCTTC. Its protein is CASSVLAGVSYNEQFF. J is TRBJ2-1 and V is TRBV6-1; 11 positions match TRBD2. Germline CDR1 and CDR2: MNHNS and SASEGT. V lost 4 bases, J lost 1 base, and 3 bases stayed unmatched. The CDR3 runs 16 residues.

The rearrangement uses TRBV5-4 and TRBJ2-7; D ambiguous. Between the trimmed V and J ends, which lost 4 bases and 1 base, there was a span of 9 bases. This CDR3 has 13 residues. Looked up from germline, CDR1 is SGHNT and CDR2 is YYREEE (reference sequence). The CDR3 sequence is CASSHTVSYEQYF. CDR3 nucleotide sequence: TGTGCCAGCAGCCACACAGTTTCCTACGAGCAGTACTTC. The complete variable domain, with remaining parts taken from reference TRBV5-4 and TRBJ2-7, reads ETGVTQSPTHLIKTRGQQVTLRCSSQSGHNTVSWYQQALGQGPQFIFQYYREEENGRGNFPPRFSGLQFPNYSSELNVNALELDDSALYLCASSHTVSYEQYFGPGTRLTVT.

The V call is TRBV7-3, the J call TRBJ2-1; a possible D gene is TRBD2 (6 bases). The germline V and J ends were trimmed by 2 bases and 0 bases, with 8 bases remaining between them. Germline loops: CDR1 SGHTA, CDR2 FQGTGA. The CDR3 covers 15 residues. The CDR3 DNA follows: TGTGCCAGCAGCTTAGGGACTTTCTCCTACAATGAGCAGTTCTTC. Protein product: CASSLGTFSYNEQFF.

This clone showed up just once. The chain has TRBV27 and TRBJ2-2; D might be TRBD1 (5 bases). V was cut by 4 bases and J by 4 bases, with 10 bases left in between. This CDR3 contains 14 residues. Per germline, CDR1 MNHEY and CDR2 SMNVEV (reference sequence). This CDR3 reads CASSSRGSTGELFF. For the CDR3, the DNA is TGTGCCAGCAGTTCAAGGGGATCCACCGGGGAGCTGTTTTTT.

The chain is built from TRBV5-5 and TRBJ2-7, with 7 bases aligning to TRBD2. CDR1 is SGHKS, CDR2 YYEKEE, per germline (reference sequence). V shed 4 bases, J shed 6 bases, and the junction held 7 bases outside the gene matches. This CDR3 region has 13 residues. The CDR3 loop is CASSTSVAGEQYF. The CDR3 DNA is TGTGCCAGCAGCACGTCCGTAGCGGGCGAGCAGTACTTC.